Presented here are 9 T cell receptor beta chains from one specimen sequenced in a study of Ad26.COV2.S vaccination and SARS-CoV-2 variants. Assay: immunoSEQ multiplex PCR; the TCRdb copy retains only in-frame clones and omits some. The sample lists hundreds of thousands of clones, more than 75% occurring once. Regarding treatment: roughly 20 received Ad26.COV2.S at low or high dose, single or two shots; roughly five received placebo; per-sample allocation not given. Specimens were obtained on day 63 following the first vaccine or placebo injection. The input for sequencing was peripheral blood, taken in a trial of Ad26.COV2.S vaccine versus placebo. The receptor set was obtained from a person aged 18 to 59 who received the Ad26.COV2.S COVID-19 vaccine or a placebo.

The gene calls are TRBV7-8 and TRBJ1-3, with 8 positions matching TRBD1. V lost 4 bases and J lost 0; bases outside the gene matches: 5. Germline CDR1 is SGHVS and CDR2 is FQNEAQ. The CDR3 extends over 16 amino acids. For the CDR3, the DNA is TGTGCCAGCAGCTCGGACAGGGCGAGCTCTGGAAACACCATATATTTT. Translated, it gives CASSSDRASSGNTIYF.

This CDR3 is CASSPGRLQETQYF. The CDR3 nucleotides are TGTGCCAGCTCACCAGGACGGTTGCAAGAGACCCAGTACTTC. The chain links TRBV18 to TRBJ2-5; unclear D gene. There are 14 residues in the CDR3. From germline, CDR1 is KGHSH and CDR2 LQKENI. The ends were cut back, 2 bases at V and 2 bases at J, with 9 bases in the middle.

This rearrangement joins TRBV5-4 to TRBJ2-3; either TRBD1 or TRBD2 may fit D (5 bases each). Per the germline V gene, CDR1 is SGHNT and CDR2 is YYREEE (reference sequence). The CDR3 is 15 amino acids. Trimming took 1 base from V and 13 from J, leaving 22 bases between them. The CDR3 DNA is TGTGCCAGCAGCTTGTCACCGGGACCTGCTTCTGAAAAGTATTTT. Protein sequence: CASSLSPGPASEKYF.

The CDR3 DNA reads TGTGCCAGCAGTTGGACAGGACCATCACCCCTCCACTTT. It translates to CASSWTGPSPLHF. The rearrangement links TRBV6-2 or TRBV6-3 to TRBJ1-6; 7 bases match TRBD1. Germline values: CDR1 MNHEY, CDR2 SVGEGT. This CDR3 contains 13 residues. Germline trimming cut 4 bases from V and 10 bases from J; bases unmatched to any gene: 4.

This clone has just a few counts. This chain links TRBV7-2 with TRBJ2-3, with 9 bases lining up with TRBD2. Germline-derived CDR1 and CDR2 are SGHTA and FQGNSA. The ends lost 5 bases at V and 1 base at J; junction bases unmatched: 4. There are 15 residues in the CDR3. The CDR3 DNA reads TGTGCCAGCAGCACCGGGACTAGCCGCACAGATACGCAGTATTTT. Amino acids: CASSTGTSRTDTQYF. The full variable domain, in which reference TRBV7-2 and TRBJ2-3 provide the parts outside the CDR3, is GAGVSQSPSNKVTEKGKDVELRCDPISGHTALYWYRQSLGQGLEFLIYFQGNSAPDKSGLPSDRFSAERTGGSVSTLTIQRTQQEDSAVYLCASSTGTSRTDTQYFGPGTRLTVL.

This clone came up once. The chain has TRBV27 and TRBJ1-5; possible D gene TRBD1, 5 bases. The V end was cut by 3 bases, the J end by 7 bases, with 19 bases between. The germline V gene has CDR1 MNHEY and CDR2 SMNVEV (reference sequence). This CDR3 comprises 16 residues. In DNA, the CDR3 is TGTGCCAGCAGTTTGGGAAGGTCAGGACGGGGGCAGCCCCAGCATTTT. It encodes CASSLGRSGRGQPQHF.

The genes are TRBV6-2 or TRBV6-3 and TRBJ2-3; TRBD2 aligns across 10 bases. In germline, CDR1 is MNHEY, CDR2 SVGEGT. The trim removed 3 bases at V and 2 bases at J, leaving 11 bases unmatched. The CDR3 totals 18 residues. The CDR3 protein is CASSYHFSGTSDTDTQYF. CDR3 DNA sequence: TGTGCCAGCAGTTATCATTTCTCCGGGACTAGCGACACAGATACGCAGTATTTT.

The chain combines TRBV4-1 with TRBJ2-1, with 12 positions matching TRBD2. The CDR3 totals 18 residues. The ends lost 0 bases at V and 1 base at J; junction bases unmatched: 4. Germline V gene lookup returns CDR1 MGHRA and CDR2 YSYEKL. CDR3: CASSQDPSGGASYNEQFF. CDR3 sequence (DNA): TGCGCCAGCAGCCAAGATCCTAGCGGGGGGGCTTCCTACAATGAGCAGTTCTTC.

The chain uses TRBV29-1 and TRBJ2-7; the D is unclear. Deletions cut 0 bases from V and 11 bases from J, with 8 bases between. Germline loops: CDR1 SQVTM, CDR2 ANQGSEA. The CDR3 consists of 10 residues. The CDR3 spells CSVEDNFEYF. The CDR3, as DNA: TGCAGCGTTGAAGACAATTTCGAGTACTTC.